The TCR beta chain under discussion was sequenced for a study of cytomegalovirus exposure and HLA in healthy donors. In the study overall: Of all 400 or so donors who were genotyped, roughly 81% belonged to the Caucasian-associated ancestry cluster.

This CDR3 is built from 17 residues. Germline V lookup: CDR1 LGHNA, CDR2 YNFKEQ. J gave up 0 bases and V 6 bases, and 14 bases lay outside the gene matches. The study ran its PCR with 60 Vbeta and 13 Jbeta primers. Profiled with immunoSEQ multiplex PCR; TCRdb holds only in-frame clones, not every one. The repertoire includes about 200,000 clones, 70% to 85% of them detected once, and about 0.22% sits in the top ten. Healthy bone marrow donors made up the cohort. Note on this clone: What it recognizes is unknown.

Whole-study findings and limits: V- and J-gene trimming of TCR beta was linked (in a later analysis) to a missense DCLRE1C variant. The study reported that TCR beta sequences accurately predicted HLA-A and HLA-B alleles in most subjects.

This chain uses TRBV4-2 with TRBJ2-7; 7 positions agree with TRBD2. The clonotype originates from a girl aged 2-15 years in good health and CMV-seronegative. Sequences were obtained from PBMCs. The CDR3 here is CASSPTRGGRGSYEQYF. In DNA, the CDR3 is TGTGCCAGCAGTCCGACTCGGGGAGGGCGGGGCTCCTACGAGCAGTACTTC.